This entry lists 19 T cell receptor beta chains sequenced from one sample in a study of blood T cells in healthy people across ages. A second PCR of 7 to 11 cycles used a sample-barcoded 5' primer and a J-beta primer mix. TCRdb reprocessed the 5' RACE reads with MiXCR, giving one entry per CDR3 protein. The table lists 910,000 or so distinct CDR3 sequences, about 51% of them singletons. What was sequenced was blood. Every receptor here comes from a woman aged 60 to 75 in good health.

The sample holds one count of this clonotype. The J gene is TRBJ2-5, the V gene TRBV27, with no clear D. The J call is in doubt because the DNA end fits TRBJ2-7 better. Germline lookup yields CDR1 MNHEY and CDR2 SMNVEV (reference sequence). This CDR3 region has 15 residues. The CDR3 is CASSLRSSVPSEQYF. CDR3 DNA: TGTGCCAGCAGTTTACGGTCCAGCGTTCCTTCCGAGCAGTACTTC.

The CDR3 spells CSTNRTNYGYTF. CDR3 nucleotide sequence: TGCAGTACGAACAGAACTAACTATGGCTACACCTTC. This chain joins TRBV29-1 and TRBJ1-2; the D is unclear. Germline V CDR1 and CDR2: SQVTM, ANQGSEA. This CDR3 comprises 12 residues.

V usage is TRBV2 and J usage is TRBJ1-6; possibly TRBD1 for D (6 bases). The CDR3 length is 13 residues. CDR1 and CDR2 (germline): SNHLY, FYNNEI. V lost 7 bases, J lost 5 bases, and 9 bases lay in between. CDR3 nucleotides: TGTGCCAGCACAGGGACACATAATTCACCCCTCCACTTT. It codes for CASTGTHNSPLHF.

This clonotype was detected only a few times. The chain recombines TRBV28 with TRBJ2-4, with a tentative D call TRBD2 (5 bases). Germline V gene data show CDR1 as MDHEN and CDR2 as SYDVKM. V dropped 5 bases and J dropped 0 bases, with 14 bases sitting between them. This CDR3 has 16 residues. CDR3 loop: CASSQGSWVAKNIQYF. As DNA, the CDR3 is TGTGCCAGCAGTCAAGGGAGTTGGGTAGCCAAAAACATTCAGTACTTC.

The CDR3 DNA is TGCAGTGCTAGAGATGCGGCGGAGTGGACCTACGAGCAGTACTTC. Translation: CSARDAAEWTYEQYF. The chain links TRBV20-1 to TRBJ2-7; D is ambiguous. V was clipped by 0 bases and J by 2 bases, with 14 bases between them. CDR1 is DFQATT, CDR2 SNEGSKA, per germline (reference sequence). This CDR3 comprises 15 residues.

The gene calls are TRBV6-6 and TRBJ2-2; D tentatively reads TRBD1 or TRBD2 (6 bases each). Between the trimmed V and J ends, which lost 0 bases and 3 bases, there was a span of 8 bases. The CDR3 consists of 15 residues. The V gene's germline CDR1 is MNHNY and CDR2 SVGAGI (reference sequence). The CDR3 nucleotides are TGTGCCAGCAGTTACTCGAGGGGGGACACCGGGGAGCTGTTTTTT. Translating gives CASSYSRGDTGELFF.

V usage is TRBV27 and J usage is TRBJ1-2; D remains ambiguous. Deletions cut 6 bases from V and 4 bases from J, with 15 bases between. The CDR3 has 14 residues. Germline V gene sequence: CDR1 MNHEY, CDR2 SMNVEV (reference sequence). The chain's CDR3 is CASSPAGESYGYTF. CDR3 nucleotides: TGTGCCAGCAGCCCCGCCGGGGAAAGCTATGGCTACACCTTC.

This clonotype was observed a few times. This chain's CDR3 is CASSGGLGSGKYSGEQYF. CDR3 bases: TGTGCCAGCAGCGGCGGTTTGGGATCGGGGAAGTATTCGGGCGAGCAGTACTTC. The rearrangement uses TRBV9 and TRBJ2-7; D perhaps matches TRBD2 (5 bases). The CDR3 contains 18 residues. The germline V and J ends were trimmed by 3 bases and 6 bases, with 28 bases remaining between them. Germline V gives CDR1 SGDLS, CDR2 YYNGEE.

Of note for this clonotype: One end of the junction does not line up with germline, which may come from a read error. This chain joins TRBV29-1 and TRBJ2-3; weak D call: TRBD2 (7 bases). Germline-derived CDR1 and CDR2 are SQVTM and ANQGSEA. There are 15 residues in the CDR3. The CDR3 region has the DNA TGCAGCGTTGAAGCGAAGGGCGGGGGCCCAGATATGCAGTATTTT. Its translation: CSVEAKGGGPDMQYF.

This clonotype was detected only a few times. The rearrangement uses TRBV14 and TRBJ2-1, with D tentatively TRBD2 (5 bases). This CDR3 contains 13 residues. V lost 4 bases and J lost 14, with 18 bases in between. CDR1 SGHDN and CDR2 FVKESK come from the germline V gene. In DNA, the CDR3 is TGTGCCAGCAGCCGCTTGACCGAGGGCAAGAAGTTCTTC. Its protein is CASSRLTEGKKFF.

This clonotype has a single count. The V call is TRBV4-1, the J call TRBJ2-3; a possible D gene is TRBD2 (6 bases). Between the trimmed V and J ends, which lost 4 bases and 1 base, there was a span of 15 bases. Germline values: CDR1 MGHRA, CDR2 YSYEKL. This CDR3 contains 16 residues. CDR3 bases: TGCGCCAGCAGCCCCCTAGGGGAGCGGGGCACAGATACGCAGTATTTT. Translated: CASSPLGERGTDTQYF.

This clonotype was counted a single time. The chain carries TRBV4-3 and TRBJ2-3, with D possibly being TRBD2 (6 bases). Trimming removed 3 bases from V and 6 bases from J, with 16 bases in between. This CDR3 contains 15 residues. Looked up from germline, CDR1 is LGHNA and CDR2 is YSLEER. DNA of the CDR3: TGCGCCAGCAGCCAGACAGCCTATGGGGGGGATACGCAGTATTTT. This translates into CASSQTAYGGDTQYF.

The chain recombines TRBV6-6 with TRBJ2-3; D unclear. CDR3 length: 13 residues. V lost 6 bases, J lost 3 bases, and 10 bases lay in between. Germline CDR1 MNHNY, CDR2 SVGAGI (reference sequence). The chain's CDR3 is CASRYLGTDTQYF. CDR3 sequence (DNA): TGTGCCAGCAGGTACCTGGGAACAGATACGCAGTATTTT.

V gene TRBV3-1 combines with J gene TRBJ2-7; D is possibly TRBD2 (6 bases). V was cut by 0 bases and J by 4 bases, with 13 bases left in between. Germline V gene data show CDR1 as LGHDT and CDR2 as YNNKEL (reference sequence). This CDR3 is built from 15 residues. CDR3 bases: TGTGCCAGCAGCCAAGATGGCTCAAGCGGGTACGAGCAGTACTTC. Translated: CASSQDGSSGYEQYF.

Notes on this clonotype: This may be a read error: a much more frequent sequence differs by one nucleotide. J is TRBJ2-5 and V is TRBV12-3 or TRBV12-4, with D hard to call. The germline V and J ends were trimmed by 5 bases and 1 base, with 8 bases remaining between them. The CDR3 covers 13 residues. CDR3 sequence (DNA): TGTGCCAGCAGTGTTATGGCCCAAGAGACCCAGTACTTC. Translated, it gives CASSVMAQETQYF.

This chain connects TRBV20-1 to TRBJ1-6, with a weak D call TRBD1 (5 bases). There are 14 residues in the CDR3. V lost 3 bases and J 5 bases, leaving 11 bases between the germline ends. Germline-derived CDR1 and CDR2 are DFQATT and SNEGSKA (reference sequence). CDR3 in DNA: TGCAGTGCTAGTCGGGGCAGGGATAATTCACCCCTCCACTTT. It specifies CSASRGRDNSPLHF.

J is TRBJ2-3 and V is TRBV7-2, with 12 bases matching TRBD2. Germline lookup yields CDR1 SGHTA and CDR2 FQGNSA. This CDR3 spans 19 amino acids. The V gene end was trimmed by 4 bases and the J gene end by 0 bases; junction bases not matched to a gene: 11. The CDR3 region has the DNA TGTGCCAGCAGCTCCCGAGATCCACTAGCGGGGGGTAGCACAGATACGCAGTATTTT. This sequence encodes CASSSRDPLAGGSTDTQYF.

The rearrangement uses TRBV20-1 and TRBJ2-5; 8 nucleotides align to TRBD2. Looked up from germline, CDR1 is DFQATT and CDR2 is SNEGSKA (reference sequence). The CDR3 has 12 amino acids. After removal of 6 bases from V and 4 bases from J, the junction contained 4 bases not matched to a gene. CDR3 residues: CSAASGGETQYF. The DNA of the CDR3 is TGCAGTGCCGCCAGCGGGGGAGAGACCCAGTACTTC.

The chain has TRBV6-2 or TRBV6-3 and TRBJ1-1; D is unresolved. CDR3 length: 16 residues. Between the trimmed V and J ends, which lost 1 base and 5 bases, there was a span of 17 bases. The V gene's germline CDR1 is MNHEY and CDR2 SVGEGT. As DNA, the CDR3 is TGTGCCAGCAGTTACTTCGGGAGGCTGGGGAAAACTGAAGCTTTCTTT. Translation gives CASSYFGRLGKTEAFF.